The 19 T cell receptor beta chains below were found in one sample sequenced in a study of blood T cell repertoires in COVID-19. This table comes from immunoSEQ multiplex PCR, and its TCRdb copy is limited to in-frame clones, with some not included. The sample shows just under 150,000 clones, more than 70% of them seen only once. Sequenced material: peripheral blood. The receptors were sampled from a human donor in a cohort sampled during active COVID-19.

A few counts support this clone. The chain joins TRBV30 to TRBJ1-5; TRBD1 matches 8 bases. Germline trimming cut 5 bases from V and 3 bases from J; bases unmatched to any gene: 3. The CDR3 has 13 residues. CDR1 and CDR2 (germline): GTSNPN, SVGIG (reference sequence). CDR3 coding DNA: TGTGCCTGGGGACAGGGATTCAATCAGCCCCAGCATTTT. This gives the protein CAWGQGFNQPQHF.

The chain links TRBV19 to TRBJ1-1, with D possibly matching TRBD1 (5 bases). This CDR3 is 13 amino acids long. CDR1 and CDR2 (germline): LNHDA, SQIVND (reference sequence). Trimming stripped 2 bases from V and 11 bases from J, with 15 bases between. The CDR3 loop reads CASSIQGVGYAFF. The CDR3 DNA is TGTGCCAGTAGTATACAAGGGGTAGGTTACGCTTTCTTT.

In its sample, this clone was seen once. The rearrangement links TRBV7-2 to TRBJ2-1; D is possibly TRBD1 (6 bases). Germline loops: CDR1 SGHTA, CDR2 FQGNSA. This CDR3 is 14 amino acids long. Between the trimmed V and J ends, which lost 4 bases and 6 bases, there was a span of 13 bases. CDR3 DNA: TGTGCCAGCAGCTCAGATACAGGGAGCAATGAGCAGTTCTTC. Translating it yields CASSSDTGSNEQFF.

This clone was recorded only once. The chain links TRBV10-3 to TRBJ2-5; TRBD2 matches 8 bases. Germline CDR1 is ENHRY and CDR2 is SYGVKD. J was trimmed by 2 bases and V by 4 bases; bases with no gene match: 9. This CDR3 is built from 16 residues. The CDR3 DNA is TGTGCCATCAGTGTGGGGATAGCGGGGATTCAAGAGACCCAGTACTTC. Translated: CAISVGIAGIQETQYF.

DNA of the CDR3: TGCGCCAGCAGCCCAAGTCCAACAGGGGGCGCTGGCTACACCTTC. It encodes CASSPSPTGGAGYTF. The rearrangement joins TRBV4-1 to TRBJ1-2, with 9 positions matching TRBD1. In germline, CDR1 is MGHRA, CDR2 YSYEKL. Germline trimming cut 4 bases from V and 7 bases from J; bases unmatched to any gene: 10. The CDR3 totals 15 residues.

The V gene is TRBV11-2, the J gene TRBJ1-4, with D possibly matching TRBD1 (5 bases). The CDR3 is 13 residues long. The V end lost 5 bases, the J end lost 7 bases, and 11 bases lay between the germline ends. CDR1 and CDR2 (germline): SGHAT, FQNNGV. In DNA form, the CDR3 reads TGTGCCAGCAGCCGAGGACAACGTGAAAAACTGTTTTTT. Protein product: CASSRGQREKLFF.

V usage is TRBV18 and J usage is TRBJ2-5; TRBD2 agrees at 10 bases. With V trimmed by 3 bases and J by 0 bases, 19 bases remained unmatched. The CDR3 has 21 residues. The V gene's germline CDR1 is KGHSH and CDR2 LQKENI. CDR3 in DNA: TGTGCCAGCTCACCGGTCCAAATCCCCTCCCTAGCGGGGGAGTACCAAGAGACCCAGTACTTC. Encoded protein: CASSPVQIPSLAGEYQETQYF.

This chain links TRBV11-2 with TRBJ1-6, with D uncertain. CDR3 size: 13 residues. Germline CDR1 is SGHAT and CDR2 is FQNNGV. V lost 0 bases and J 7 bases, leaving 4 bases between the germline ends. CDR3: CASSLELNSPLHF. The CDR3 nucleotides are TGTGCCAGCAGCTTAGAACTGAATTCACCCCTCCACTTT.

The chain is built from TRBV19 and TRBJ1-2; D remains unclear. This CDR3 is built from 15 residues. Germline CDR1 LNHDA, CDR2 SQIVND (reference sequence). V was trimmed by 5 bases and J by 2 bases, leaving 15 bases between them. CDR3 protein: CASSSAPGNNYGYTF. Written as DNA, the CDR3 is TGTGCCAGTAGTTCAGCCCCGGGGAACAACTATGGCTACACCTTC.

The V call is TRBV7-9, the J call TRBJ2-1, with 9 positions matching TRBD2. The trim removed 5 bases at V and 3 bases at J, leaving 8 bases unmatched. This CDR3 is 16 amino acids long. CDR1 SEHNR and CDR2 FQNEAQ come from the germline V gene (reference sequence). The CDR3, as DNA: TGTGCCAGCAGCCCACAAGGACTAGCGATCTACAATGAGCAGTTCTTC. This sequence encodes CASSPQGLAIYNEQFF.

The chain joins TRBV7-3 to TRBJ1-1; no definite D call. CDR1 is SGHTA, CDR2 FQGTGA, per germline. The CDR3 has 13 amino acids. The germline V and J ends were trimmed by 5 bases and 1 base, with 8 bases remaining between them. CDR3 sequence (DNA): TGTGCCAGCAGCGTACAAAGGAACACTGAAGCTTTCTTT. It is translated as CASSVQRNTEAFF.

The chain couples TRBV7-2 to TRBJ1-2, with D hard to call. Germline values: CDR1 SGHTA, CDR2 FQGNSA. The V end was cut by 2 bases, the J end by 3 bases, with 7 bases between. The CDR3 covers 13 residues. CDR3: CASSLTEDYGYTF. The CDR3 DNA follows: TGTGCCAGCAGCTTAACAGAAGACTATGGCTACACCTTC. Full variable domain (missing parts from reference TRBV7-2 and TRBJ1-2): GAGVSQSPSNKVTEKGKDVELRCDPISGHTALYWYRQSLGQGLEFLIYFQGNSAPDKSGLPSDRFSAERTGGSVSTLTIQRTQQEDSAVYLCASSLTEDYGYTFGSGTRLTVV.

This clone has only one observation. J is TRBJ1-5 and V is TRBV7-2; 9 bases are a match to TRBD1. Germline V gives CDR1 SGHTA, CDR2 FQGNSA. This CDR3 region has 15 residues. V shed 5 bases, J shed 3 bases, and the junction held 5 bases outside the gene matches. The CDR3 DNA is TGTGCCAGCAGCAGGGACAGGGCCAACAATCAGCCCCAGCATTTT. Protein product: CASSRDRANNQPQHF.

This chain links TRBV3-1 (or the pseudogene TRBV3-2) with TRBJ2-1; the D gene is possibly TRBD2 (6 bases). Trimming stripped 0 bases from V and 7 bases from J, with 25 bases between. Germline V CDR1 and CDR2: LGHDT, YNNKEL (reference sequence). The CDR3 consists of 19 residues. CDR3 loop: CASSQDSNGASVIHNEQFF. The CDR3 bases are TGTGCCAGCAGCCAAGATAGTAATGGTGCTAGCGTTATCCATAATGAGCAGTTCTTC.

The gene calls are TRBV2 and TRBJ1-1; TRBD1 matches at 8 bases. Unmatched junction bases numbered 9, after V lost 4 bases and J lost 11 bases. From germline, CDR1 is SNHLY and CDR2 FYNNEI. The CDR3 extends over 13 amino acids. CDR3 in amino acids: CASSGTGNGAAFF. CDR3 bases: TGTGCCAGCAGTGGGACAGGGAACGGGGCTGCTTTCTTT.

The CDR3 sequence is CASLLGEETQYF. The CDR3 DNA reads as TGTGCCAGCCTCCTAGGAGAAGAGACCCAGTACTTC. This chain uses TRBV6-5 with TRBJ2-5; D ambiguous. The CDR3 loop spans 12 amino acids. Germline-derived CDR1 and CDR2 are MNHEY and SVGAGI. V lost 8 bases and J 3 bases, leaving 10 bases between the germline ends.

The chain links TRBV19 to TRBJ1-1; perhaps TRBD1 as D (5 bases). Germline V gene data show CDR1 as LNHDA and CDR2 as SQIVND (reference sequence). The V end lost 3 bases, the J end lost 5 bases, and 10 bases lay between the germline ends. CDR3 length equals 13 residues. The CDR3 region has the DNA TGTGCCAGTAGTATGGGGCGGGAAACTGAAGCTTTCTTT. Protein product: CASSMGRETEAFF. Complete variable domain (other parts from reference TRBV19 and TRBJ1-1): DGGITQSPKYLFRKEGQNVTLSCEQNLNHDAMYWYRQDPGQGLRLIYYSQIVNDFQKGDIAEGYSVSREKKESFPLTVTSAQKNPTAFYLCASSMGRETEAFFGQGTRLTVV.

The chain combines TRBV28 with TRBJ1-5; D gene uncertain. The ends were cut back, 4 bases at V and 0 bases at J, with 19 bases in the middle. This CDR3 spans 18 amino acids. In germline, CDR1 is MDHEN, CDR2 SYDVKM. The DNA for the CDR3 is TGTGCCAGCAGTTCGGTCACACTTGAGAGGTATAGCAATCAGCCCCAGCATTTT. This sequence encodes CASSSVTLERYSNQPQHF. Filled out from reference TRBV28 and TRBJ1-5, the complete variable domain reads DVKVTQSSRYLVKRTGEKVFLECVQDMDHENMFWYRQDPGLGLRLIYFSYDVKMKEKGDIPEGYSVSREKKERFSLILESASTNQTSMYLCASSSVTLERYSNQPQHFGDGTRLSIL.

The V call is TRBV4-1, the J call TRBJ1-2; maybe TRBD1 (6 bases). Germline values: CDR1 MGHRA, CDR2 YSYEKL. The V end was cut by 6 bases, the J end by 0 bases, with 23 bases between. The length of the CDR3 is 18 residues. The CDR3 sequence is CASSKLRPTGRSNYGYTF. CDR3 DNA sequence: TGCGCCAGCAGTAAACTTAGACCGACAGGCCGATCTAACTATGGCTACACCTTC.